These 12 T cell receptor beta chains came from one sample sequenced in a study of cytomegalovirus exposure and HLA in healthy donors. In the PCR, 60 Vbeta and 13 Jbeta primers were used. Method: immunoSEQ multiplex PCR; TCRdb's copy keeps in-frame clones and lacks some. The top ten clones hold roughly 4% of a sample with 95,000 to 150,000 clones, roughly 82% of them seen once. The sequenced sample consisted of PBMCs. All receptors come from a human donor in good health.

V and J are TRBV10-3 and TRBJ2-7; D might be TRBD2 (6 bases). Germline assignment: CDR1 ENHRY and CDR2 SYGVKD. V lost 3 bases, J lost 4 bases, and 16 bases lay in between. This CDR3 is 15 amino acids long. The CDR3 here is CAISDPGLRAYEQYF. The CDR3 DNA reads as TGTGCCATCAGTGACCCGGGACTCCGCGCGTACGAGCAGTACTTC.

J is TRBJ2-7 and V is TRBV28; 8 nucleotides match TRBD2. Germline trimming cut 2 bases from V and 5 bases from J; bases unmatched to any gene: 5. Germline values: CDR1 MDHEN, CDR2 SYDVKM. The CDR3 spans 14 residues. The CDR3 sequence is CASSLAGGFNEQYF. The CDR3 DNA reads TGTGCCAGCAGTTTAGCGGGAGGCTTCAACGAGCAGTACTTC. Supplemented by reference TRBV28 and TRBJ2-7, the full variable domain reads DVKVTQSSRYLVKRTGEKVFLECVQDMDHENMFWYRQDPGLGLRLIYFSYDVKMKEKGDIPEGYSVSREKKERFSLILESASTNQTSMYLCASSLAGGFNEQYFGPGTRLTVT.

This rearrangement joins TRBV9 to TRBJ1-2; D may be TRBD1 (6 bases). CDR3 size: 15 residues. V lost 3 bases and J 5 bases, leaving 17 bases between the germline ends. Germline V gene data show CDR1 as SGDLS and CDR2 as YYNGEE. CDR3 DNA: TGTGCCAGCAGCGCGAGATACAGGGAAGAGTATGGCTACACCTTC. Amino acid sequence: CASSARYREEYGYTF.

In DNA, the CDR3 is TGTGCCAGCAGCCTTAAGGGGGAGTTAAACTATGGCTACACCTTC. This codes for CASSLKGELNYGYTF. J is TRBJ1-2 and V is TRBV7-6; TRBD1 might be the D (6 bases). The CDR3 consists of 15 residues. The germline V gene encodes CDR1 SGHVS and CDR2 FNYEAQ. V shed 5 bases and J shed 2 bases, with 15 bases lying between them.

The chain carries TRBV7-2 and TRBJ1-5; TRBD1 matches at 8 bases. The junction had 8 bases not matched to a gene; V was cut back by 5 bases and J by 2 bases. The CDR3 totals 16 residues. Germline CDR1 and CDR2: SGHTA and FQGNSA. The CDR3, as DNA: TGTGCCAGCAGCCTCAGGACAGGGTTCGGCAATCAGCCCCAGCATTTT. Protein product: CASSLRTGFGNQPQHF.

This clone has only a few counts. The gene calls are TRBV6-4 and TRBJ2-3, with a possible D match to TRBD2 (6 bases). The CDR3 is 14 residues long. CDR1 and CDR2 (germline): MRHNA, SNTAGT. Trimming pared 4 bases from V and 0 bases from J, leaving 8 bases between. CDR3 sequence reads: CASSGGESTDTQYF. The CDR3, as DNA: TGTGCCAGCAGTGGCGGGGAAAGCACAGATACGCAGTATTTT.

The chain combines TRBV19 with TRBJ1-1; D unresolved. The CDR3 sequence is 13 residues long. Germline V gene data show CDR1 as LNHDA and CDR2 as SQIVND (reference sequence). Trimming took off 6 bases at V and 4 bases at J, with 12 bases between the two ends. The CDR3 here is CASRKREATEAFF. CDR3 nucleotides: TGTGCCAGTAGAAAGAGGGAAGCCACTGAAGCTTTCTTT.

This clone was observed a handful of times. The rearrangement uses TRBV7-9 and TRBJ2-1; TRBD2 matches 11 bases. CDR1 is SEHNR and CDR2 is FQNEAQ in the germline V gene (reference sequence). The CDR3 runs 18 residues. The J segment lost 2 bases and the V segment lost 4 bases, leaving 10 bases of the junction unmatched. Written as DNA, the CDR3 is TGTGCCAGCAGCTCCAAAGCGAGACTAGCGGGAACCTACAATGAGCAGTTCTTC. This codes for CASSSKARLAGTYNEQFF.

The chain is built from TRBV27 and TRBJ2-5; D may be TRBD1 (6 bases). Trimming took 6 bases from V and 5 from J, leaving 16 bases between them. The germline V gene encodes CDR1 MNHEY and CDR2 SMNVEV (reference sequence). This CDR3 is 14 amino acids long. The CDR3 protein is CASRGAAAGETQYF. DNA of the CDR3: TGTGCCAGCAGGGGGGCTGCGGCCGGGGAGACCCAGTACTTC.

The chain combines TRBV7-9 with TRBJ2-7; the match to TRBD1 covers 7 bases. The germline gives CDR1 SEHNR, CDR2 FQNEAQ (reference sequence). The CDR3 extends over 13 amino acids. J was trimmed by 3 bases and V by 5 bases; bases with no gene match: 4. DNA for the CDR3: TGTGCCAGCAGCAGGGGACAGATCTACGAGCAGTACTTC. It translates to CASSRGQIYEQYF.

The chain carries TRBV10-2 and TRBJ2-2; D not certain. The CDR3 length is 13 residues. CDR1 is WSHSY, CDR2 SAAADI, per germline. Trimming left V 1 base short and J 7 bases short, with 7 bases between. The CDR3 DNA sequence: TGCGCCAGCAGTGAGTTCAGTGGCGGGGAGCTGTTTTTT. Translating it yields CASSEFSGGELFF.

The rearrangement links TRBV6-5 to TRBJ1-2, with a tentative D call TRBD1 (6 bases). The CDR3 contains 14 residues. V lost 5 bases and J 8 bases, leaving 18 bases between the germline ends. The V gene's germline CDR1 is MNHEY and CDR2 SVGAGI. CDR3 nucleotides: TGTGCCAGCAGTCAACAGGGAGGGGGTCGGGGCTACACCTTC. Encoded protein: CASSQQGGGRGYTF.